This note documents a single T cell receptor (beta chain) sequence. As yet, its antigen is unknown. Stated time point: week 35, safety follow-up. Doses consisted of 300 ug of mutant IDH1 20-mer peptide each, paired with topical imiquimod. This specimen comes from a study of a mutant IDH1 vaccine in newly diagnosed glioma. Assay used: immunoSEQ multiplex PCR; TCRdb lists only in-frame clones, some missing. The repertoire consists of tens of thousands of clones, with roughly 84% occurring once and the leading ten covering about an eighth. General study findings and limits: Detectable vaccine-induced immune responses arose in roughly 93% of patients.

In germline, CDR1 is MGHRA, CDR2 YSYEKL. The V and J ends lost 3 bases and 8 bases respectively, with 7 bases between them. This CDR3 contains 11 residues. This chain joins TRBV4-1 and TRBJ1-2; D remains unclear. Material: PBMCs, obtained from a glioma patient whose treatment included an IDH1 peptide vaccine. This clonotype was obtained from a man aged 18-30 years with glioma. CDR3 amino acids: CASSQGGGYTF. The CDR3 DNA reads as TGCGCCAGCAGCCAGGGCGGGGGCTACACCTTC.